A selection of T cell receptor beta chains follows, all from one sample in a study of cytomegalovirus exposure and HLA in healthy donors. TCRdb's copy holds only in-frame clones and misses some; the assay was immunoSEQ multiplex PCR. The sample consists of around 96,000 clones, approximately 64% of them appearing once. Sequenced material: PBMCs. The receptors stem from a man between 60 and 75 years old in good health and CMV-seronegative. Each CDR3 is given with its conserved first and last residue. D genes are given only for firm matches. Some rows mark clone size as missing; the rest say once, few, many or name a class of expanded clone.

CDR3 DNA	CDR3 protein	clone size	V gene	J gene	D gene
TGTGCCAGCAGTTGGCAGGACTCTGGAAACACCATATATTTT	CASSWQDSGNTIYF	.	TRBV6-5	TRBJ1-3	.
TGCGCCAGCAGCTTGGGGGCTAGCGGGAGGGCCGTGTCCTACGAGCAGTACTTC	CASSLGASGRAVSYEQYF	once	TRBV5-1	TRBJ2-7	TRBD2
TGTGCTAGCAGCTCAGACAGCTCTGGGGCCAACGTCCTGACTTTC	CASSSDSSGANVLTF	few	TRBV7-7	TRBJ2-6	.
TGTGCCAGCAGGACAGGGGGGTGGAGCAATCAGCCCCAGCATTTT	CASRTGGWSNQPQHF	.	TRBV2	TRBJ1-5	TRBD1
TGTGCCAGCAGTTCGTCCTACACCGGGGAGCTGTTTTTT	CASSSSYTGELFF	.	TRBV6-4	TRBJ2-2	.
TGTGCCAGTAGTATAGAAAGTCGCGGGTCGGAGCCCCAGCATTTT	CASSIESRGSEPQHF	.	TRBV19	TRBJ1-5	.
TGTGCCAGCAGCACGGACAGGGCCTACGAGCAGTACTTC	CASSTDRAYEQYF	.	TRBV5-6	TRBJ2-7	TRBD1
TGTGCCAGCAGGGTAAGTCCGTCGGGACAGGGGGGTGATGGCTACACCTTC	CASRVSPSGQGGDGYTF	medium-sized	TRBV6-4	TRBJ1-2	TRBD1
TGTGCCAGCAGTGGCCTGGGGGGGAGTAATATAAGGGGGACCCAGTACTTC	CASSGLGGSNIRGTQYF	few	TRBV6-1	TRBJ2-5	TRBD2
TGTGCCAGCAGCGGTCGGGGGAGCGGCTCCTACGAGCAGTACTTC	CASSGRGSGSYEQYF	.	TRBV9	TRBJ2-7	.
TGTGCCAGCAGTGGCACAGGGAGCACTGAAGCTTTCTTT	CASSGTGSTEAFF	once	TRBV6-4	TRBJ1-1	.
TGTGCCAGCAGTTACTCGATTCTGGGGAGCACCGGGGAGCTGTTTTTT	CASSYSILGSTGELFF	.	TRBV6-5	TRBJ2-2	.
TGTGCCAGCAGCGTACAGGGTAACACCGGGGAGCTGTTTTTT	CASSVQGNTGELFF	.	TRBV7-3	TRBJ2-2	.
TGTGCCAGCAGTGAAGGAGAGCACTATGGCTACACCTTC	CASSEGEHYGYTF	.	TRBV6-1	TRBJ1-2	.
TGTGCCAGCTCACAGTGGGACTCGGGGACTGAAGCTTTCTTT	CASSQWDSGTEAFF	.	TRBV18	TRBJ1-1	.
TGTGCCAGCAGCCCCATGGACAGGGGGCGGGAGACCCAGTACTTC	CASSPMDRGRETQYF	.	TRBV28	TRBJ2-5	TRBD1
TGTGCCAGCAGTTTTCAGATGAACTATGGCTACACCTTC	CASSFQMNYGYTF	.	TRBV28	TRBJ1-2	.
TGTGCCAGCAGCCCAACTGAGACTAGCGGTAGACATGAGCAGTTCTTC	CASSPTETSGRHEQFF	medium-sized	TRBV7-6	TRBJ2-1	TRBD2
TGCGCCAGCAGCTTGGTGGGGGCATCTGAAGCTTTCTTT	CASSLVGASEAFF	few	TRBV5-1	TRBJ1-1	.
TGTGCCAGCAGCCTGCGACCGGGACAGGGGAGGAAAAATTCACCCCTCCACTTT	CASSLRPGQGRKNSPLHF	.	TRBV14	TRBJ1-6	TRBD1
TGTGCCAGCAGTTACGGGGGGACAGGCTCCTACGAGCAGTACTTC	CASSYGGTGSYEQYF	.	TRBV6-5	TRBJ2-7	TRBD1
TGTGCCAGCAGTACGGGGGGACAGGGAAGTCAGCCCCAGCATTTT	CASSTGGQGSQPQHF	.	TRBV27	TRBJ1-5	TRBD1
TGTGCCAGCAGTTTCCTAGCAGATACGCAGTATTTT	CASSFLADTQYF	.	TRBV27	TRBJ2-3	.
TGTGCCAGCAGCGTATTAGGGCAGGGTGAAGCCTTCTTT	CASSVLGQGEAFF	.	TRBV9	TRBJ1-1	.
TGTGCCAGCAGTGAAAGGGACAGGGTTAATCAGCCCCAGCATTTT	CASSERDRVNQPQHF	.	TRBV6-1	TRBJ1-5	TRBD1
TGTGCCAGCAGTTTAGCCGGACAGGGGGCTAGGCAGCCCCAGCATTTT	CASSLAGQGARQPQHF	once	TRBV28	TRBJ1-5	TRBD1
TGTGCCAGCAGCCCCCTCCCCTCAACTAATGAAAAACTGTTTTTT	CASSPLPSTNEKLFF	.	TRBV11-2	TRBJ1-4	.
TGCGCCAGCAGTGACGTGATGAGTCACGAGCAGTACTTC	CASSDVMSHEQYF	.	TRBV10-1	TRBJ2-7	.
TGTGCCAGCAGGGGACAGGTAGGCAATGAGCAGTTCTTC	CASRGQVGNEQFF	.	TRBV2	TRBJ2-1	TRBD1
TGTGCCAGCACCTTTTACGGGAACACTGAAGCTTTCTTT	CASTFYGNTEAFF	.	TRBV2	TRBJ1-1	.
TGTGCCAGCAGTGAAAGAGGGTCCTTTGAAGCTTTCTTT	CASSERGSFEAFF	.	TRBV2	TRBJ1-1	.
TGTGCCAGAAGCACTCCTAACAGGGACGAGAGCTCCTACAATGAGCAGTTCTTC	CARSTPNRDESSYNEQFF	.	TRBV5-3	TRBJ2-1	.
TGTGCCATCAGCCTACTAGCGGGAGGACAAGATGAGCAGTTCTTC	CAISLLAGGQDEQFF	.	TRBV10-3	TRBJ2-1	TRBD2
TGTGCCAGCACGGGAAACACTGAAGCTTTCTTT	CASTGNTEAFF	.	TRBV2	TRBJ1-1	.
TGTGCCAGCAGCACTAGCGGGAACTACAATGAGCAGTTCTTC	CASSTSGNYNEQFF	.	TRBV6-1	TRBJ2-1	TRBD2
TGTGCCAGCAGCTTCGGGACTGATTACAATGAGCAGTTCTTC	CASSFGTDYNEQFF	.	TRBV7-3	TRBJ2-1	.
TGTGCCAGCAGTTACTCACAACGTGTTGGTCATGGCTACACCTTC	CASSYSQRVGHGYTF	.	TRBV6-5	TRBJ1-2	.
TGTGCCAGCAGCGGACAGGGTGAGACCCAGTACTTC	CASSGQGETQYF	.	TRBV6-1	TRBJ2-5	TRBD1
TGTGCCAGCAGGGGCGACGGGGGCACCGGGGAGCTGTTTTTT	CASRGDGGTGELFF	.	TRBV4-2	TRBJ2-2	.
TGTGCCAGTAGTATTCGACAAACCAATCAGCCCCAGCATTTT	CASSIRQTNQPQHF	many	TRBV19	TRBJ1-5	.
TGCGCCAGCAGAGTTAGCGGGAACCGAATCGATGAGCAGTTCTTC	CASRVSGNRIDEQFF	.	TRBV5-1	TRBJ2-1	TRBD2
TGTGCCAGTAGTCTTAGAGCACCACCATCTAATGAAAAACTGTTTTTT	CASSLRAPPSNEKLFF	few	TRBV19	TRBJ1-4	.
TGCGCCAGCAGCCTTTGGACAGGGGGCGCTGGGGCCAACGTCCTGACTTTC	CASSLWTGGAGANVLTF	.	TRBV5-1	TRBJ2-6	TRBD1
TGTGCCAGCAGCTCCGGGGAGTCCACAGATACGCAGTATTTT	CASSSGESTDTQYF	.	TRBV7-2	TRBJ2-3	.
TGCGCCAGCAGCCAAGGAGATTATAATTCACCCCTCCACTTT	CASSQGDYNSPLHF	.	TRBV5-1	TRBJ1-6	.
TGTGCCAGCAGGACGGAGGGTTCTGAAGCTTTCTTT	CASRTEGSEAFF	.	TRBV11-2	TRBJ1-1	.
TGTGCCAGCAGCGTCGACCAAGAGACCCAGTACTTC	CASSVDQETQYF	.	TRBV9	TRBJ2-5	.
TGTGCCTGGAGTGTGACCGGGGTAACCTATAGCAATCAGCCCCAGCATTTT	CAWSVTGVTYSNQPQHF	.	TRBV30	TRBJ1-5	.
TGTGCCAGCAGCGTAGACGCGGGGTACGAGCAGTACTTC	CASSVDAGYEQYF	once	TRBV9	TRBJ2-7	.
TGTGCCAGCAGCTTGAACAGCCCCGATGGGGAAAAACTGTTTTTT	CASSLNSPDGEKLFF	.	TRBV5-4	TRBJ1-4	.